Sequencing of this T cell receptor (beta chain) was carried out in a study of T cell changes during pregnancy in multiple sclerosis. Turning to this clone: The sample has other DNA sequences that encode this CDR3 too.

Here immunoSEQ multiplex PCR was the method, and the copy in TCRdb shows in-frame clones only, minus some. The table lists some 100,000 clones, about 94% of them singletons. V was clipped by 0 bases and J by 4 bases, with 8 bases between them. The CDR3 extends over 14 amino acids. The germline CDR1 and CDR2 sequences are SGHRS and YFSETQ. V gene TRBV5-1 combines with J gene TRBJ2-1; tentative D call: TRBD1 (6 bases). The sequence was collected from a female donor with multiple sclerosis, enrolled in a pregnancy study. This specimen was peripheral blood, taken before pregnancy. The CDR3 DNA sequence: TGCGCCAGCAGCTTGGCAGGGGCATACAATGAGCAGTTCTTC. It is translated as CASSLAGAYNEQFF.